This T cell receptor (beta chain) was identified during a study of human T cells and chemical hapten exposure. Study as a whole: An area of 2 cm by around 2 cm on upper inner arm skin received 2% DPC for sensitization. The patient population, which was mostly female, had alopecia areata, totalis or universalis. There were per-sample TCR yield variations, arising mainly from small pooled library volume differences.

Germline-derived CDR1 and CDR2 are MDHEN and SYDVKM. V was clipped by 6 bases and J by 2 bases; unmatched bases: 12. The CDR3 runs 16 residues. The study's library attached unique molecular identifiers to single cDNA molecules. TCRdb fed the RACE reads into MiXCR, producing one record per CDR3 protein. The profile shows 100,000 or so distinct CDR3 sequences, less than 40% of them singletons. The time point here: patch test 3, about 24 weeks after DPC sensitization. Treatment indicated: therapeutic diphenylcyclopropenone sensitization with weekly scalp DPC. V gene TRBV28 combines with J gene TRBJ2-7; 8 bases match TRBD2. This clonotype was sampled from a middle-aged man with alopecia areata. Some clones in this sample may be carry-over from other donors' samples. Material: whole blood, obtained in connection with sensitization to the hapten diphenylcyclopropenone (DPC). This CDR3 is CASSSRASGRAYEQYF. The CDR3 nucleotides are TGTGCCAGCAGCTCCAGGGCTAGCGGGCGTGCCTACGAGCAGTACTTC.